This T cell receptor beta chain was captured by sequencing in a study of cytomegalovirus exposure and HLA in healthy donors. Study-wide results and limits: According to the study, 160 or so TCR beta chains were cytomegalovirus-associated. Per published reports, the classifier diagnosed cytomegalovirus status with high specificity and sensitivity. As confirmed in vitro, a few CMV-associated chains were specific for CMV antigens.

Libraries were prepared by immunoSEQ multiplex PCR; TCRdb keeps only in-frame clonotypes and omits some of them. This sample has under 250,000 clones, with approximately 82% found just once. Concerning this clone: Its antigen is not identified.

This CDR3 spans 15 amino acids. The V and J ends lost 6 bases and 4 bases, in that order; junction bases with no gene match: 8. Germline V gene data show CDR1 as MDHEN and CDR2 as SYDVKM. The donors belonged to the roughly 110-subject validation cohort, separate from the 666-subject first cohort. This rearrangement joins TRBV28 to TRBJ1-1; 10 positions match TRBD1. The sequence was obtained from a woman between 18 and 29 years old in good health and CMV-seronegative. The sample was PBMCs. DNA for the CDR3: TGTGCCAGCAGCGCCTGGACAGGGGGTCGCACTGAAGCTTTCTTT. Translating gives CASSAWTGGRTEAFF.